The rows below give T cell receptor beta chains drawn from one sample of a study of blood T cell repertoires in COVID-19. Sequencing was performed with immunoSEQ multiplex PCR; in TCRdb, only in-frame clones are kept and a portion is missing. The sample yields some 110,000 clones, about 90% seen once. The material sequenced was peripheral blood. Every receptor here comes from a man over 45 with acute or convalescent COVID-19. Each CDR3 is given with its conserved first and last residue. D genes are given only for firm matches. Size values are once, few and many counts, or a class for expanded clones, and some rows have none.

TRBJ2-2 | - | TRBV6-5 | - | TGTGCCAGCAGCGGGACAAACACCGGGGAGCTGTTTTTT | CASSGTNTGELFF
TRBJ2-5 | TRBD1 | TRBV30 | once | TGTGCCTGGAGTGGGGACAGGTCGGAGTACTTC | CAWSGDRSEYF
TRBJ2-1 | - | TRBV12-3/TRBV12-4 | - | TGTGCCAGCAGTTTAACGGGTGATGAGCAGTTCTTC | CASSLTGDEQFF
TRBJ1-1 | - | TRBV7-9 | - | TGTGCCAGCAGCTTTGAGGGCTCCACTGAAGCTTTCTTT | CASSFEGSTEAFF
TRBJ2-5 | TRBD1 | TRBV10-1 | many | TGCGCCAGCAGAATAGACAGGGGAGAAGAGACCCAGTACTTC | CASRIDRGEETQYF
TRBJ2-1 | TRBD2 | TRBV5-4 | few | TGTGCCAGCAGCTTGCGAGCGGGAGCGTCCTACAATGAGCAGTTCTTC | CASSLRAGASYNEQFF
TRBJ2-1 | TRBD1 | TRBV11-2 | - | TGTGCCAGCAGCTTACGACAGGGGAGGCTGAATGAGCAGTTCTTC | CASSLRQGRLNEQFF
TRBJ1-5 | - | TRBV28 | - | TGTGCCAGCAGTTTATGGTCGGGTCAGCCCCAGCATTTT | CASSLWSGQPQHF
TRBJ2-7 | - | TRBV7-8 | - | TGTGCCAGCAGGGCTGACCGGAGAGCCTACGAGCAGTACTTC | CASRADRRAYEQYF
TRBJ2-7 | TRBD1 | TRBV6-6 | - | TGTGCCAGCAGTTACGGACAGGGGGGGAGGAACGAGCAGTACTTC | CASSYGQGGRNEQYF
TRBJ2-2 | TRBD1 | TRBV7-6 | - | TGTGCCAGCAGCTTAGGGACAGGCCAGAACACCGGGGAGCTGTTTTTT | CASSLGTGQNTGELFF
TRBJ2-3 | - | TRBV6-1 | - | TGTGCCAGCAGTGAAGCCGGGGGGCTGAGCACAGATACGCAGTATTTT | CASSEAGGLSTDTQYF
TRBJ2-1 | - | TRBV9 | - | TGTGCCAGCAGCGTAGACCCAACGGCCTACAATGAGCAGTTCTTC | CASSVDPTAYNEQFF
TRBJ1-3 | TRBD1 | TRBV30 | - | TGTGCCTGGAGTTTACAGGGGGCGCGAGGAAACACCATATATTTT | CAWSLQGARGNTIYF
TRBJ2-2 | - | TRBV29-1 | - | TGCAGCGTTGTATCCGGGGAGCTGTTTTTT | CSVVSGELFF
TRBJ1-6 | TRBD1 | TRBV5-4 | - | TGTGCCAGCAGCCGGGACAGAAATTCACCCCTCCACTTT | CASSRDRNSPLHF
TRBJ2-7 | - | TRBV4-1 | - | TGCGCCAGCAGCCAAGATTCTCCTAGCGCGTACGAGCAGTACTTC | CASSQDSPSAYEQYF
TRBJ1-2 | TRBD1 | TRBV9 | - | TGTGCCAGCAGCGTAGGGGGACAGGGGGCCTATGGCTACACCTTC | CASSVGGQGAYGYTF
TRBJ1-5 | - | TRBV6-5 | - | TGTGCCAGCAACAGGTCCAATCAGCCCCAGCATTTT | CASNRSNQPQHF
TRBJ2-6 | TRBD1 | TRBV6-1 | - | TGTGCCAGCAGTGTAAGAGGGGGCACTGGGGCCAACGTCCTGACTTTC | CASSVRGGTGANVLTF
TRBJ2-7 | - | TRBV5-1 | few | TGCGCCAGCAGCTTGGGATGGCAGCGGCCCTCCTACGAGCAGTACTTC | CASSLGWQRPSYEQYF
TRBJ2-7 | TRBD1 | TRBV30 | - | TGTGCCTGGAGTTCGGGACAGGGATACTACGAGCAGTACTTC | CAWSSGQGYYEQYF
TRBJ2-1 | TRBD1 | TRBV7-9 | few | TGTGCCAGCAGCCAGAGGACAGGGACCTACAATGAGCAGTTCTTC | CASSQRTGTYNEQFF
TRBJ2-3 | - | TRBV7-9 | once | TGTGCCAGCAGCCCTCGACAGGACAGCACAGATACGCAGTATTTT | CASSPRQDSTDTQYF
TRBJ1-1 | - | TRBV7-9 | - | TGTGCCAGCAGCTTAGGGGGAGGCGACGAAGCTTTCTTT | CASSLGGGDEAFF
TRBJ2-1 | TRBD2 | TRBV30 | once | TGTGCCTGGAGTGTAAAAGGGACTAGCGGGAACGGTGAGCAGTTCTTC | CAWSVKGTSGNGEQFF